This T cell receptor (beta chain) was obtained from a study of T cell changes during pregnancy in multiple sclerosis. Here immunoSEQ multiplex PCR was the method, and the copy in TCRdb shows in-frame clones only, minus some. The table lists tens of thousands of clones, almost 95% of them singletons. V was pared by 0 bases and J by 3 bases, with 3 bases between. The germline V gene encodes CDR1 SGHRS and CDR2 YFSETQ. The CDR3 has 13 amino acids. The TCR comes from a female donor with multiple sclerosis, enrolled in a pregnancy study. The material was CD4+ T cells from peripheral blood mononuclear cells, obtained in the third trimester of pregnancy. V gene TRBV5-1 combines with J gene TRBJ2-2; D is ambiguous. For the CDR3, the DNA is TGCGCCAGCAGCTTGGGAGACACCGGGGAGCTGTTTTTT. Protein: CASSLGDTGELFF.